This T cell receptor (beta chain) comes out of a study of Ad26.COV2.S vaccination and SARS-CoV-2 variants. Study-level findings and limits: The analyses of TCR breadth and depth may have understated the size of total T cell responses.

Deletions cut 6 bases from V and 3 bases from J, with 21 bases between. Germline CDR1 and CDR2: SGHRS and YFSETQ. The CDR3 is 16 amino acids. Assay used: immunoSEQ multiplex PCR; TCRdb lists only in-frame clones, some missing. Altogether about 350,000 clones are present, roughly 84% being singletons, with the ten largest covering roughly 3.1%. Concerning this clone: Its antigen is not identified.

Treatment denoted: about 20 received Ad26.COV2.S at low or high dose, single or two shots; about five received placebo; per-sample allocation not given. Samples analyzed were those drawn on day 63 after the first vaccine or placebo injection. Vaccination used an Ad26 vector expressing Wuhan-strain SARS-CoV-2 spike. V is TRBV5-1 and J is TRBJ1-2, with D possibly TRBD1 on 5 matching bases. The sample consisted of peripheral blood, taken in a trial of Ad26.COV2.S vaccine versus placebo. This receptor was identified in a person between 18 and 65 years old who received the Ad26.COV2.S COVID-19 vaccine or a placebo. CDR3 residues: CASNPSTGRYDYGYTF. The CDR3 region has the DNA TGCGCCAGCAACCCAAGCACAGGCCGCTATGACTATGGCTACACCTTC. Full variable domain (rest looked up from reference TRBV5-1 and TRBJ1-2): KAGVTQTPRYLIKTRGQQVTLSCSPISGHRSVSWYQQTPGQGLQFLFEYFSETQRNKGNFPGRFSGRQFSNSRSEMNVSTLELGDSALYLCASNPSTGRYDYGYTFGSGTRLTVV.